This passage covers 27 T cell receptor beta chains from one sample sequenced in a study of blood T cells in healthy people across ages. Through a sample-barcoded 5' primer and a J-beta primer mix, a second PCR was run for about 6 to 11 cycles. From the 5' RACE reads, TCRdb called clonotypes with MiXCR, one entry per CDR3 protein. The sample has about 1.4 million distinct CDR3 sequences; approximately 59% are singletons. The sequenced sample was blood. The receptors were gathered from a man in his late teens or twenties in good health.

The J gene is TRBJ1-5, the V gene TRBV12-3 or TRBV12-4, with D unclear. V was pared by 8 bases and J by 5 bases, with 16 bases between. The CDR3 contains 14 residues. The DNA for the CDR3 is TGTGCCAGCGGAAGGACGGAGTCGTATCAGCCCCAGCATTTT. Amino acid sequence: CASGRTESYQPQHF.

This clonotype appeared a single time. The rearrangement links TRBV20-1 to TRBJ2-3; the D call may be TRBD1 or TRBD2 (5 bases each). CDR1 and CDR2 from the germline V gene are DFQATT and SNEGSKA (reference sequence). The CDR3 spans 12 residues. The V end was cut by 6 bases, the J end by 6 bases, with 13 bases between. CDR3 nucleotide sequence: TGCAGTGCCGACTCGGGGACGGATACGCAGTATTTT. Encoded protein: CSADSGTDTQYF.

The gene calls are TRBV12-3 or TRBV12-4 and TRBJ2-7, with D maybe TRBD2 (6 bases). Trimming shortened V by 3 bases and J by 2 bases, and 14 bases separated the two germline ends. The CDR3 covers 15 residues. CDR3 DNA sequence: TGTGCCAGCAGTTTTTTTTCTAGCGCTACCTACGAGCAGTACTTC. Its translation: CASSFFSSATYEQYF.

This clonotype was observed a few times. The gene calls are TRBV7-2 and TRBJ2-1, with D tentatively TRBD2 (5 bases). From germline, CDR1 is SGHTA and CDR2 FQGNSA. V dropped 2 bases and J dropped 4 bases, with 9 bases sitting between them. This CDR3 is built from 14 residues. This CDR3 is CASSLSGEYNEQFF. The CDR3 DNA follows: TGTGCCAGCAGCTTAAGTGGGGAGTACAATGAGCAGTTCTTC.

V gene TRBV28 combines with J gene TRBJ2-1; the D gene is possibly TRBD1 (6 bases). Trimming cost V 11 bases and J 7 bases, with 15 bases left between them. CDR1 MDHEN and CDR2 SYDVKM come from the germline V gene. This CDR3 has 12 amino acids. CDR3 coding DNA: TGTGCCGCCTGGACAGCCGGGAATGAGCAGTTCTTC. Translating gives CAAWTAGNEQFF.

This chain uses TRBV6-1 with TRBJ1-2; D is possibly TRBD1 (5 bases). CDR3 length: 14 residues. Looked up from germline, CDR1 is MNHNS and CDR2 is SASEGT. The ends were cut back, 8 bases at V and 3 bases at J, with 16 bases in the middle. The CDR3 coding sequence is TGTGCCAGCCAAACGGGACGGAGTGACTATGGCTACACCTTC. Amino acids: CASQTGRSDYGYTF.

This clonotype was seen only once. V and J are TRBV10-3 and TRBJ1-2; D remains ambiguous. Germline V lookup: CDR1 ENHRY, CDR2 SYGVKD. V dropped 10 bases and J dropped 8 bases, with 14 bases sitting between them. The CDR3 totals 11 residues. For the CDR3, the DNA is TGTGCCAGCCGTTCCCTGTCAGGCTACACCTTC. Amino acid sequence: CASRSLSGYTF.

This clonotype was counted between two and nine times. The genes are TRBV15 and TRBJ2-7; D call uncertain. The CDR3 sequence is 13 residues long. CDR1 is LNHNV, CDR2 YYDKDF, per germline (reference sequence). Trimming removed 4 bases from V and 5 bases from J, with 12 bases in between. The CDR3 region has the DNA TGTGCCACCAGCACGCCTCCGGGCAACGAGCAGTACTTC. Protein: CATSTPPGNEQYF. The variable domain in full, with the rest retrieved from reference TRBV15 and TRBJ2-7, is DAMVIQNPRYQVTQFGKPVTLSCSQTLNHNVMYWYQQKSSQAPKLLFHYYDKDFNNEADTPDNFQSRRPNTSFCFLDIRSPGLGDTAMYLCATSTPPGNEQYFGPGTRLTVT.

The V and J genes are TRBV5-1 and TRBJ2-4; 7 positions match TRBD2. Germline V gene sequence: CDR1 SGHRS, CDR2 YFSETQ. The length of the CDR3 is 14 residues. Trimming removed 4 bases from V and 3 bases from J; junction bases left unmatched: 4. Here the CDR3 reads CASSRAGRKNIQYF. In DNA, the CDR3 is TGCGCCAGCAGCAGAGCGGGGCGCAAAAACATTCAGTACTTC.

This clonotype was counted a single time. The chain has TRBV10-1 and TRBJ2-1; 16 bases match TRBD2. Germline V gene lookup returns CDR1 WNHNN and CDR2 SYGVQD (reference sequence). V shed 0 bases and J 9 bases; nucleotides not matched to a gene: 5. CDR3 length: 17 residues. CDR3 coding DNA: TGCGCCAGCAGTGAGTCAGGGACTAGCGGGAGGGTGAGTGAGCAGTTCTTC. It encodes CASSESGTSGRVSEQFF.

V is TRBV20-1 and J is TRBJ2-5; 7 positions agree with TRBD1. The closer fit of TRBJ2-7 to the DNA end suggests the J call may be wrong. Per the germline V gene, CDR1 is DFQATT and CDR2 is SNEGSKA (reference sequence). CDR3 length: 14 residues. CDR3 sequence: CSAKPQGVSYEQYF. The CDR3 coding sequence is TGCAGTGCTAAGCCCCAGGGGGTGTCTTACGAGCAGTACTTC.

The chain joins TRBV14 to TRBJ1-4, with D tentatively TRBD1 (5 bases). This CDR3 is 15 amino acids long. Per germline, CDR1 SGHDN and CDR2 FVKESK. With 5 bases removed from V and 4 bases from J, the gap between germline ends came to 14 bases. The CDR3 DNA reads as TGTGCCAGCAGCAGACGGGACTACCTTAATGAAAAACTGTTTTTT. Protein: CASSRRDYLNEKLFF. Based on the CDR3 plus reference TRBV14 and TRBJ1-4, the full variable domain is EAGVTQFPSHSVIEKGQTVTLRCDPISGHDNLYWYRRVMGKEIKFLLHFVKESKQDESGMPNNRFLAERTGGTYSTLKVQPAELEDSGVYFCASSRRDYLNEKLFFGSGTQLSVL.

This clonotype was seen a single time. The chain uses TRBV10-2 and TRBJ2-4; no definite D call. The J call may be in error: the DNA end matches TRBJ2-7 better. CDR3 length: 15 residues. Germline CDR1 and CDR2: WSHSY and SAAADI. The CDR3 DNA follows: TGCGCCAGCAGTGAGTCCGCGGACCGAGGCTACGAGCAGTACTTC. Translation: CASSESADRGYEQYF.

V is TRBV7-8 and J is TRBJ2-7; 7 bases are shared with TRBD1. The V and J ends lost 1 base and 0 bases, in that order; junction bases with no gene match: 9. The germline CDR1 and CDR2 sequences are SGHVS and FQNEAQ. CDR3 size: 17 residues. This chain's CDR3 is CASSLDYLGQLSYEQYF. The CDR3 DNA reads as TGTGCCAGCAGCTTAGATTATCTGGGACAGCTCTCCTACGAGCAGTACTTC.

The chain couples TRBV2 to TRBJ1-5; D is perhaps TRBD1 (6 bases). V dropped 2 bases and J dropped 2 bases, with 10 bases sitting between them. In germline, CDR1 is SNHLY, CDR2 FYNNEI. This CDR3 region has 15 residues. In DNA form, the CDR3 reads TGTGCCAGCAGTGAAACAGGGCTGGGCAATCAGCCCCAGCATTTT. Encoded protein: CASSETGLGNQPQHF.

This clonotype showed up many times. The gene calls are TRBV9 and TRBJ1-2, with D uncertain. The length of the CDR3 is 13 residues. CDR1 is SGDLS, CDR2 YYNGEE, per germline. The ends were cut back, 0 bases at V and 6 bases at J, with 9 bases in the middle. The CDR3 protein is CASSVGPGDGYTF. The DNA for the CDR3 is TGTGCCAGCAGCGTAGGTCCAGGTGATGGCTACACCTTC. Based on the CDR3 plus reference TRBV9 and TRBJ1-2, the full variable domain is DSGVTQTPKHLITATGQRVTLRCSPRSGDLSVYWYQQSLDQGLQFLIQYYNGEERAKGNILERFSAQQFPDLHSELNLSSLELGDSALYFCASSVGPGDGYTFGSGTRLTVV.

The sample holds a few counts of this clonotype. The chain links TRBV20-1 to TRBJ2-7; 7 bases agree with TRBD1. The DNA end lines up better with TRBJ2-5; the J call may be wrong. CDR1 and CDR2 (germline): DFQATT, SNEGSKA (reference sequence). The CDR3 covers 15 residues. CDR3 region: CSARIPAQGQETQYF. DNA for the CDR3: TGCAGTGCTAGAATCCCCGCGCAGGGACAGGAGACCCAGTACTTC.

The J gene is TRBJ2-1, the V gene TRBV7-2; 11 bases agree with TRBD1. The CDR3 runs 14 residues. CDR1 and CDR2 (germline): SGHTA, FQGNSA. V lost 6 bases, J lost 3 bases, and 1 base stayed unmatched. CDR3 in DNA: TGTGCCAGCAGGGGACAGGGGGACTACAATGAGCAGTTCTTC. It is translated as CASRGQGDYNEQFF.

This chain connects TRBV14 to TRBJ2-1; TRBD1 is a possible D gene (7 bases). CDR1 is SGHDN and CDR2 is FVKESK in the germline V gene. V was cut by 1 base and J by 2 bases, with 18 bases left in between. The CDR3 spans 18 residues. CDR3 amino acids: CASSQVGGGGLAYNEQFF. The CDR3 DNA sequence: TGTGCCAGCAGCCAAGTAGGAGGAGGGGGCTTAGCCTACAATGAGCAGTTCTTC.

This clonotype was seen repeatedly, ten times or more. This rearrangement joins TRBV29-1 to TRBJ1-2, with D possibly TRBD1 on 6 matching bases. Germline CDR1 is SQVTM and CDR2 is ANQGSEA. V shed 1 base and J shed 5 bases, with 14 bases lying between them. The CDR3 extends over 14 amino acids. CDR3 protein: CSVEAIPDRYGYTF. CDR3 bases: TGCAGCGTTGAAGCTATCCCCGACAGGTATGGCTACACCTTC.

The chain is built from TRBV2 and TRBJ2-5; 8 nucleotides line up with TRBD2. From germline, CDR1 is SNHLY and CDR2 FYNNEI. The CDR3 contains 14 residues. V lost 6 bases to trimming and J lost 3 bases; unmatched junction nucleotides: 6. This CDR3 reads CASRKPLAEETQYF. In DNA form, the CDR3 reads TGTGCCAGCAGGAAACCACTAGCGGAAGAGACCCAGTACTTC.

In its sample, this clonotype was seen a few times. This rearrangement joins TRBV6-2 or TRBV6-3 to TRBJ2-1; D is possibly TRBD2 (6 bases). The CDR3 is 18 residues long. CDR1 MNHEY and CDR2 SVGEGT come from the germline V gene. The V end lost 2 bases, the J end lost 7 bases, and 24 bases lay between the germline ends. CDR3 coding DNA: TGTGCCAGCAGTTACCAAGGTGCGGGAATCGAGGTCTTGAATGAGCAGTTCTTC. Amino acid sequence: CASSYQGAGIEVLNEQFF.

DNA of the CDR3: TGTGCCATCAGTGGGGGGGCGATCAATGAGCAGTACTTC. This gives the protein CAISGGAINEQYF. The chain links TRBV10-3 to TRBJ2-5; D assignment may be TRBD1 or TRBD2 (6 bases each). V lost 4 bases to trimming and J lost 11 bases, with 17 bases between them. The CDR3 has 13 amino acids. The germline CDR1 and CDR2 sequences are ENHRY and SYGVKD.

About this clonotype: One end of the junction is discordant with germline, which a read error may explain. The chain joins TRBV11-3 to TRBJ2-7, with D perhaps TRBD2 (5 bases). CDR1 is SGHNT and CDR2 is YENEEA in the germline V gene. The CDR3 consists of 12 residues. The CDR3, as DNA: TGTGTCAGCAGCCAGGATGGGAGCGAGCAGTACTTC. The encoded protein is CVSSQDGSEQYF.

The rearrangement uses TRBV20-1 and TRBJ2-3; TRBD1 aligns across 8 bases. CDR1 is DFQATT and CDR2 is SNEGSKA in the germline V gene (reference sequence). CDR3 length: 15 amino acids. V shed 7 bases, J shed 6 bases, and the junction held 15 bases outside the gene matches. Here the CDR3 DNA reads TGCAGTGTATCAAGTCCCAGGGGGCGCTTGGATACGCAGTATTTT. This sequence encodes CSVSSPRGRLDTQYF.

This clonotype was recorded at least ten times. The chain links TRBV7-2 to TRBJ2-6; no clear D gene. Germline CDR1 SGHTA, CDR2 FQGNSA. The CDR3 contains 13 residues. V dropped 4 bases and J dropped 3 bases, with 4 bases sitting between them. CDR3 in amino acids: CASSSGGANVLTF. CDR3 bases: TGTGCCAGCAGCTCCGGTGGGGCCAACGTCCTGACTTTC.

The V call is TRBV29-1, the J call TRBJ2-3; no clear D. V was shortened by 7 bases and J by 0 bases, with 14 bases between the two germline ends. This CDR3 has 14 amino acids. The germline gives CDR1 SQVTM, CDR2 ANQGSEA. The CDR3 coding sequence is TGCAGCGGTGCCCCACGGCAGAGCACAGATACGCAGTATTTT. This encodes CSGAPRQSTDTQYF.